The 30 T cell receptor beta chains listed next were all sequenced from one sample in a study of blood T cell repertoires in COVID-19. Data came from immunoSEQ multiplex PCR; TCRdb stores just in-frame clones and leaves some out. The sample has 180,000 or so clones, roughly 84% seen once. Sequencing was done on a sample of PBMCs or T cells enriched from blood (not recorded which). The origin of the receptors is a man aged 35 to 55 who had recovered from COVID-19.

This clone appeared once. V and J are TRBV10-3 and TRBJ2-2; D may be TRBD2 (6 bases). The CDR3 runs to 16 residues. Germline V gives CDR1 ENHRY, CDR2 SYGVKD. The V gene lost 6 bases and the J gene lost 0 bases, with 14 bases spanning the gap. The CDR3 here is CAIRPSAGANTGELFF. The CDR3 bases are TGTGCCATCAGACCCTCAGCGGGCGCGAACACCGGGGAGCTGTTTTTT.

The rearrangement uses TRBV29-1 and TRBJ1-2, with D maybe TRBD1 (6 bases). CDR1 SQVTM and CDR2 ANQGSEA come from the germline V gene. V was pared by 7 bases and J by 8 bases, with 17 bases between. The CDR3 contains 12 residues. The CDR3 reads CSATPNRDGYTF. In DNA, the CDR3 is TGCAGCGCCACGCCGAACAGGGACGGCTACACCTTC.

This clone appeared a few times. The gene calls are TRBV11-2 and TRBJ2-3; 7 nucleotides line up with TRBD1. CDR3 size: 15 residues. V trimming: 5 bases; J trimming: 2 bases; junction bases outside the gene matches: 7. Germline V gene lookup returns CDR1 SGHAT and CDR2 FQNNGV. The CDR3 region has the DNA TGTGCCAGCAGCCGAGGGACAGTTCACACAGATACGCAGTATTTT. This gives the protein CASSRGTVHTDTQYF.

The gene calls are TRBV5-4 and TRBJ2-1, with D tentatively TRBD1 (6 bases). Per germline, CDR1 SGHNT and CDR2 YYREEE (reference sequence). The CDR3 runs to 13 residues. Trimming removed 0 bases at V and 10 bases at J, with 11 bases between. The CDR3 protein is CASSLGGQGEQFF. CDR3 bases: TGTGCCAGCAGCTTGGGGGGGCAGGGCGAGCAGTTCTTC.

The genes are TRBV5-4 and TRBJ1-2; D may be TRBD1 (6 bases). The CDR3 covers 13 residues. V dropped 1 base and J dropped 6 bases, with 10 bases sitting between them. CDR1 is SGHNT and CDR2 is YYREEE in the germline V gene (reference sequence). The CDR3, as DNA: TGTGCCAGCAGCTTGTCAGGGGCGGATGGCTACACCTTC. This gives the protein CASSLSGADGYTF.

V usage is TRBV24-1 and J usage is TRBJ1-4; 8 bases line up with TRBD1. V lost 4 bases and J lost 7; bases outside the gene matches: 10. The germline V gene encodes CDR1 KGHDR and CDR2 SFDVKD. The CDR3 is made up of 16 amino acids. The CDR3 DNA reads as TGTGCCACCAGTGAAACGAGGGGGACAGGAGCTGAAAAACTGTTTTTT. Protein: CATSETRGTGAEKLFF.

This rearrangement joins TRBV19 to TRBJ1-4, with D possibly matching TRBD1 (6 bases). Looked up from germline, CDR1 is LNHDA and CDR2 is SQIVND (reference sequence). Trimming took 4 bases from V and 4 from J, leaving 10 bases between them. This CDR3 contains 14 residues. The CDR3 DNA sequence: TGTGCCAGTAGTAAACAGGGTGATAATGAAAAACTGTTTTTT. This sequence encodes CASSKQGDNEKLFF.

V and J are TRBV5-6 and TRBJ1-1; the D is unclear. Per germline, CDR1 SGHDT and CDR2 YYEEEE. Trimming left V 3 bases short and J 1 base short, with 10 bases between. The CDR3 runs 14 residues. The CDR3 DNA sequence: TGTGCCAGCAGCTCCGAGTGGGCGAACACTGAAGCTTTCTTT. Residues: CASSSEWANTEAFF.

The chain couples TRBV5-1 to TRBJ2-5; 8 bases align to TRBD1. V was pared by 3 bases and J by 2 bases, with 3 bases of the junction left unmatched. Germline V gene lookup returns CDR1 SGHRS and CDR2 YFSETQ. The CDR3 extends over 14 amino acids. CDR3 residues: CASSSTGAQETQYF. The DNA for the CDR3 is TGCGCCAGCAGCTCGACAGGGGCACAAGAGACCCAGTACTTC. The full variable domain, rest sourced from reference TRBV5-1 and TRBJ2-5, is KAGVTQTPRYLIKTRGQQVTLSCSPISGHRSVSWYQQTPGQGLQFLFEYFSETQRNKGNFPGRFSGRQFSNSRSEMNVSTLELGDSALYLCASSSTGAQETQYFGPGTRLLVL.

V usage is TRBV2 and J usage is TRBJ1-1, with D perhaps TRBD1 (6 bases). Trimming took off 3 bases at V and 0 bases at J, with 11 bases between the two ends. CDR3 length equals 15 residues. CDR1 SNHLY and CDR2 FYNNEI come from the germline V gene. The CDR3 here is CASSDPTGMNTEAFF. The CDR3 DNA sequence: TGTGCCAGCAGTGACCCGACAGGCATGAACACTGAAGCTTTCTTT. Full variable domain (missing parts from reference TRBV2 and TRBJ1-1): EPEVTQTPSHQVTQMGQEVILRCVPISNHLYFYWYRQILGQKVEFLVSFYNNEISEKSEIFDDQFSVERPDGSNFTLKIRSTKLEDSAMYFCASSDPTGMNTEAFFGQGTRLTVV.

This chain connects TRBV7-2 to TRBJ2-5, with TRBD2 matching over 8 bases. The CDR3 is 15 amino acids. V lost 5 bases, J lost 2 bases, and 7 bases stayed unmatched. Germline CDR1 is SGHTA and CDR2 is FQGNSA. The DNA for the CDR3 is TGTGCCAGCAGCCCCGTAGCGGGGAGGCAAGAGACCCAGTACTTC. Translation: CASSPVAGRQETQYF.

The V and J genes are TRBV4-1 and TRBJ1-5, with D tentatively TRBD1 (6 bases). The CDR3 loop spans 16 amino acids. Trimming took 1 base from V and 5 from J, leaving 15 bases between them. Germline V gene sequence: CDR1 MGHRA, CDR2 YSYEKL. The CDR3 loop reads CASSQVAGGRDQPQHF. In nucleotides, the CDR3 is TGCGCCAGCAGCCAAGTTGCGGGGGGCCGGGATCAGCCCCAGCATTTT.

The gene calls are TRBV29-1 and TRBJ1-5; D is possibly TRBD1 (5 bases). Germline CDR1 and CDR2: SQVTM and ANQGSEA. The CDR3 contains 13 residues. The ends were cut back, 7 bases at V and 3 bases at J, with 13 bases in the middle. CDR3 residues: CSALSGFNQPQHF. In DNA, the CDR3 is TGCAGCGCGTTGTCAGGGTTCAATCAGCCCCAGCATTTT.

The V gene is TRBV7-2, the J gene TRBJ1-2, with D perhaps matching TRBD1 (5 bases). This CDR3 has 13 amino acids. V was clipped by 3 bases and J by 5 bases, with 10 bases between them. Germline loops: CDR1 SGHTA, CDR2 FQGNSA. The CDR3 nucleotides read TGTGCCAGCAGCTTCCAGGGCGCATATGGCTACACCTTC. Translating it yields CASSFQGAYGYTF.

The chain couples TRBV7-9 to TRBJ2-7, with 9 bases lining up with TRBD1. This CDR3 comprises 15 residues. V gave up 5 bases and J gave up 2 bases; unmatched junction bases: 7. Germline CDR1 and CDR2: SEHNR and FQNEAQ (reference sequence). This CDR3 is CASSGRTGDAYEQYF. In DNA form, the CDR3 reads TGTGCCAGCAGCGGAAGGACAGGGGACGCCTACGAGCAGTACTTC.

The rearrangement uses TRBV2 and TRBJ1-1, with a tentative D call TRBD1 (6 bases). The germline V and J ends were trimmed by 2 bases and 1 base, with 11 bases remaining between them. CDR3 length: 15 amino acids. CDR1 and CDR2 from the germline V gene are SNHLY and FYNNEI. CDR3 residues: CASSERARGNTEAFF. DNA of the CDR3: TGTGCCAGCAGTGAAAGGGCCAGGGGGAACACTGAAGCTTTCTTT.

The J gene is TRBJ1-1, the V gene TRBV6-5, with D perhaps TRBD1 (6 bases). V was trimmed by 2 bases and J by 10 bases, leaving 11 bases between them. The CDR3 runs 12 residues. CDR1 and CDR2 from the germline V gene are MNHEY and SVGAGI. As DNA, the CDR3 is TGTGCCAGCAGTTACCAGGGGCCGGGAGCTTTCTTT. Its protein product is CASSYQGPGAFF.

J is TRBJ1-1 and V is TRBV2, with no clear D. The V and J ends lost 6 bases and 4 bases respectively, with 9 bases between them. This CDR3 has 12 residues. Germline assignment: CDR1 SNHLY and CDR2 FYNNEI. The CDR3 DNA sequence: TGTGCCAGCAGGGGCGAGCTCACTGAAGCTTTCTTT. Amino acid sequence: CASRGELTEAFF.

The chain links TRBV6-5 to TRBJ1-3; D uncertain. The germline V gene encodes CDR1 MNHEY and CDR2 SVGAGI. Trimming took 5 bases from V and 4 from J, leaving 15 bases between them. This CDR3 has 15 amino acids. The CDR3 reads CASSPNFPSGNTIYF. DNA of the CDR3: TGTGCCAGCAGTCCCAACTTCCCGTCCGGAAACACCATATATTTT.

This clone showed up just a few times. The genes are TRBV11-3 and TRBJ2-1; TRBD2 matches at 11 bases. This CDR3 comprises 18 residues. Unmatched junction bases numbered 12, after V lost 1 base and J lost 7 bases. Per the germline V gene, CDR1 is SGHNT and CDR2 is YENEEA. The CDR3 loop reads CASSLAFGLAGGGNEQFF. The CDR3 DNA reads as TGTGCCAGCAGCTTAGCGTTTGGGCTAGCGGGGGGAGGGAATGAGCAGTTCTTC.

The chain links TRBV5-5 to TRBJ1-2; tentative D call: TRBD1 (6 bases). CDR3 length: 13 amino acids. Germline CDR1 is SGHKS and CDR2 is YYEKEE (reference sequence). Trimming left V 0 bases short and J 8 bases short, with 11 bases between. CDR3: CASSLDRANGYTF. CDR3 sequence (DNA): TGTGCCAGCAGCTTGGACAGGGCCAACGGCTACACCTTC. The entire variable domain, with the rest obtained from reference TRBV5-5 and TRBJ1-2, is as follows: DAGVTQSPTHLIKTRGQQVTLRCSPISGHKSVSWYQQVLGQGPQFIFQYYEKEERGRGNFPDRFSARQFPNYSSELNVNALLLGDSALYLCASSLDRANGYTFGSGTRLTVV.

V usage is TRBV27 and J usage is TRBJ2-7; D possibly corresponds to TRBD2 (6 bases). V lost 8 bases and J lost 1, with 24 bases in between. The V gene's germline CDR1 is MNHEY and CDR2 SMNVEV (reference sequence). This CDR3 is built from 17 residues. The CDR3 sequence: CASRGLGGELSSYEQYF. CDR3 DNA: TGTGCCAGCCGGGGCCTTGGCGGGGAACTATCTTCCTACGAGCAGTACTTC.

The rearrangement links TRBV27 to TRBJ2-3, with 8 nucleotides matching TRBD2. J was trimmed by 6 bases and V by 5 bases; bases with no gene match: 7. This CDR3 is 14 amino acids long. The germline CDR1 and CDR2 sequences are MNHEY and SMNVEV (reference sequence). CDR3 sequence: CASSVGTRGDTQYF. The CDR3 nucleotides are TGTGCCAGCAGTGTAGGGACTAGAGGGGATACGCAGTATTTT.

V gene TRBV3-1 (or the pseudogene TRBV3-2) combines with J gene TRBJ1-5; unclear D gene. V lost 4 bases and J 4 bases, leaving 8 bases between the germline ends. This CDR3 contains 13 residues. CDR1 is LGHDT and CDR2 is YNNKEL in the germline V gene (reference sequence). For the CDR3, the DNA is TGTGCCAGCAGCCTCCAGATTAATCAGCCCCAGCATTTT. Translating gives CASSLQINQPQHF.

Only a few counts were recorded for this clone. The chain has TRBV4-3 and TRBJ2-7; TRBD1 matches at 9 bases. CDR3 size: 15 residues. Germline lookup yields CDR1 LGHNA and CDR2 YSLEER. V was clipped by 3 bases and J by 2 bases; unmatched bases: 5. The CDR3 is CASSHLTGGTYEQYF. The CDR3 DNA reads TGCGCCAGCAGCCACTTAACAGGGGGCACCTACGAGCAGTACTTC.

The V call is TRBV14, the J call TRBJ2-4; maybe TRBD2 (6 bases). V lost 5 bases and J lost 8, with 16 bases in between. Germline V gene data show CDR1 as SGHDN and CDR2 as FVKESK. CDR3 length: 14 amino acids. In nucleotides, the CDR3 is TGTGCCAGCAGCGGATCCGGGGGTTCGCACATTCAGTACTTC. Translation: CASSGSGGSHIQYF.

The V and J genes are TRBV11-2 and TRBJ2-2, with a tentative D call TRBD1 (5 bases). Germline V CDR1 and CDR2: SGHAT, FQNNGV. V was cut by 6 bases and J by 5 bases, with 16 bases left in between. This CDR3 has 15 amino acids. The CDR3 sequence is CASRNLRGRTGELFF. The CDR3 coding sequence is TGTGCCAGCAGAAACCTAAGGGGTCGGACCGGGGAGCTGTTTTTT.

The CDR3 DNA follows: TGTGCCAGCATAAAAGGGACAGGGAGGGTCATATCCCTCCACTTT. It translates to CASIKGTGRVISLHF. The V call is TRBV2, the J call TRBJ1-6; 9 bases align to TRBD1. Per the germline V gene, CDR1 is SNHLY and CDR2 is FYNNEI. J gave up 14 bases and V 7 bases, and 15 bases lay outside the gene matches. CDR3 length: 15 residues.

This clone came up once. This rearrangement joins TRBV7-8 to TRBJ2-5; 10 bases are shared with TRBD1. CDR1 and CDR2 from the germline V gene are SGHVS and FQNEAQ. This CDR3 spans 18 amino acids. J lost 5 bases, V lost 1 base, and 13 bases had no gene match. The chain's CDR3 is CASSLVESWTGGLETQYF. CDR3 in DNA: TGTGCCAGCAGCTTAGTCGAATCCTGGACAGGGGGTTTGGAGACCCAGTACTTC.

CDR3 loop: CATSARTATNEKLFF. The CDR3 bases are TGTGCCACCAGCGCCCGCACAGCAACTAATGAAAAACTGTTTTTT. V and J are TRBV15 and TRBJ1-4; D is undetermined. CDR1 is LNHNV and CDR2 is YYDKDF in the germline V gene (reference sequence). The ends were cut back, 5 bases at V and 0 bases at J, with 10 bases in the middle. This CDR3 has 15 amino acids.